This T cell receptor beta chain was identified during a study of tumor-infiltrating lymphocytes in localized non-small cell lung cancer. Study at large: The cohort mixed smokers and never-smokers, several histologies, and some post-neoadjuvant-chemotherapy samples.

Germline CDR1 reads SEHNR; CDR2 reads FQNEAQ (reference sequence). There are 17 residues in the CDR3. Deletions cut 4 bases from V and 0 bases from J, with 19 bases between. TCRdb's copy holds only in-frame clones and misses some; the assay was immunoSEQ multiplex PCR. The top ten clones hold roughly 9% of a sample with about 12,000 clones, around 84% of them seen once. This clone has just one count. As yet, its antigen is unknown. Study results and limitations: Compared with uninvolved lung, tumors showed higher T cell infiltration by TCRbeta sequencing.

The receptor's source is a human donor with non-small cell lung cancer. Sequencing was performed on lung tumor tissue. The chain carries TRBV7-9 and TRBJ2-7, with D perhaps given as TRBD1 or TRBD2 (5 bases each). The CDR3 bases are TGTGCCAGCAGCTCCTTCGTGGGGGTCACGGTCTCCTACGAGCAGTACTTC. Its translation: CASSSFVGVTVSYEQYF.